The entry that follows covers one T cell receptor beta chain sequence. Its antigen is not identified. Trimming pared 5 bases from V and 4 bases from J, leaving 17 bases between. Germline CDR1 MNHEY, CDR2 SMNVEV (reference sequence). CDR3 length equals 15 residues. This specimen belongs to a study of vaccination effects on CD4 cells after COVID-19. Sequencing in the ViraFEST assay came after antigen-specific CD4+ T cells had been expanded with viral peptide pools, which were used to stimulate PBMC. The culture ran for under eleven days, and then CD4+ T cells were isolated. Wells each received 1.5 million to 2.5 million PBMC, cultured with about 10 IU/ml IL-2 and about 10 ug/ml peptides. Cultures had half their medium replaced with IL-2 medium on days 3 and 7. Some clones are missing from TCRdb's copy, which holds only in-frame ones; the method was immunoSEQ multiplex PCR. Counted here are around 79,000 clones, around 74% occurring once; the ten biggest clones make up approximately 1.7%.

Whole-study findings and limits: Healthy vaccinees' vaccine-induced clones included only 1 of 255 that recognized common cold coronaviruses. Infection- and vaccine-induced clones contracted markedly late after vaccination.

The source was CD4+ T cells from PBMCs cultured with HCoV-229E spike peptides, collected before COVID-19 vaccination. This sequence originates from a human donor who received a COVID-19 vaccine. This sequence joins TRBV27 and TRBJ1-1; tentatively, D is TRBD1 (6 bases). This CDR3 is CASSSLGPGATEAFF. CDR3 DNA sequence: TGTGCCAGCAGTAGTCTTGGACCGGGGGCCACTGAAGCTTTCTTT.